Below, 7 T cell receptor beta chains from the same sample are listed, as sequenced in a study of T cells of healthy individuals. TCRdb re-called the 5' RACE reads with MiXCR, one entry per CDR3 protein. The table includes about 96,000 distinct CDR3 sequences, under 20% detected once. Every receptor here comes from a human donor in good health.

V and J are TRBV4-3 and TRBJ2-3; D may be TRBD1 (6 bases). V was trimmed by 0 bases and J by 5 bases, leaving 15 bases between them. The CDR3 consists of 16 residues. Germline V lookup: CDR1 LGHNA, CDR2 YSLEER. The CDR3 DNA reads as TGCGCCAGCAGCCAAGATAGTTGGACGACAGGAGATACGCAGTATTTT. It is translated as CASSQDSWTTGDTQYF.

The rearrangement uses TRBV10-3 and TRBJ1-1; D is perhaps TRBD1 (6 bases). Per the germline V gene, CDR1 is ENHRY and CDR2 is SYGVKD. This CDR3 region has 14 residues. V lost 10 bases, J lost 0 bases, and 15 bases lay in between. DNA for the CDR3: TGTGCCACCCAACCGGGACAAATGAACACTGAAGCTTTCTTT. Encoded protein: CATQPGQMNTEAFF.

The chain has TRBV20-1 and TRBJ2-5; no clear D. Germline V gene data show CDR1 as DFQATT and CDR2 as SNEGSKA (reference sequence). The CDR3 is made up of 12 amino acids. Trimming removed 2 bases at V and 5 bases at J, with 9 bases between. CDR3 in amino acids: CSARHSVETQYF. DNA of the CDR3: TGCAGTGCTAGACACAGTGTGGAGACCCAGTACTTC.

This clonotype came up a few times. The rearrangement links TRBV24-1 to TRBJ2-1; maybe TRBD1 (6 bases). This CDR3 has 16 residues. CDR1 is KGHDR and CDR2 is SFDVKD in the germline V gene. Trimming shortened V by 3 bases and J by 0 bases, and 11 bases separated the two germline ends. The CDR3 nucleotides read TGTGCCACCAGTGATCTAGACAGGAGCTCCTACAATGAGCAGTTCTTC. Translated, it gives CATSDLDRSSYNEQFF.

This clonotype appeared a few times. CDR3 nucleotide sequence: TGTGCCAGCAGTTTTGAGACCCCGCGGGTAACTAATGAAAAACTGTTTTTT. It encodes CASSFETPRVTNEKLFF. The rearrangement joins TRBV27 to TRBJ1-4; D is unclear. Looked up from germline, CDR1 is MNHEY and CDR2 is SMNVEV (reference sequence). Trimming took off 3 bases at V and 1 base at J, with 15 bases between the two ends. This CDR3 has 17 amino acids.

This clonotype has just a few counts. Here the CDR3 DNA reads TGCAGTGCTAGAGATACTCCCGGGACAGGGGCTGGAAACACCATATATTTT. Protein sequence: CSARDTPGTGAGNTIYF. The V call is TRBV20-1, the J call TRBJ1-3; 10 positions agree with TRBD1. Germline V lookup: CDR1 DFQATT, CDR2 SNEGSKA (reference sequence). J lost 2 bases, V lost 0 bases, and 7 bases had no gene match. CDR3 size: 17 residues.

This clonotype was counted between two and nine times. This rearrangement joins TRBV4-1 to TRBJ2-7; the match to TRBD2 covers 12 bases. The ends lost 2 bases at V and 2 bases at J; junction bases unmatched: 7. CDR1 is MGHRA and CDR2 is YSYEKL in the germline V gene. The CDR3 consists of 17 residues. In DNA form, the CDR3 reads TGCGCCAGCAGCCAACCTACTAGCGGGAGGCAGACCTACGAGCAGTACTTC. Its translation is CASSQPTSGRQTYEQYF.